This T cell receptor (beta chain) was found in a study of shared clonotypes between healthy human individuals. CD8 memory merged CD45RO+ with CCR7-negative CD45RA+ TemRA cells. There are 17 residues in the CDR3. V shed 5 bases and J 4 bases; nucleotides not matched to a gene: 14. CDR1 is SGHDN, CDR2 FVKESK, per germline. Profiled with immunoSEQ multiplex PCR; TCRdb holds only in-frame clones, not every one. This sample yields approximately 710,000 clones, of which about 92% are seen a single time; 34% belongs to the top ten. This clone came up once. This chain uses TRBV14 with TRBJ2-7, with 10 nucleotides matching TRBD2. The source of this sequence is a man in his late teens or twenties in good health. Some clones in this sample may be carry-over from other donors' samples. Sequencing used memory CD8+ T cells from PBMCs. Sample subset: CD45RO+ cells pooled with CCR7-negative TemRA cells. The CDR3 DNA sequence: TGTGCCAGCAGCTCAGAAGTGCGTCTAGCGGGAGAGTACGAGCAGTACTTC. This codes for CASSSEVRLAGEYEQYF.